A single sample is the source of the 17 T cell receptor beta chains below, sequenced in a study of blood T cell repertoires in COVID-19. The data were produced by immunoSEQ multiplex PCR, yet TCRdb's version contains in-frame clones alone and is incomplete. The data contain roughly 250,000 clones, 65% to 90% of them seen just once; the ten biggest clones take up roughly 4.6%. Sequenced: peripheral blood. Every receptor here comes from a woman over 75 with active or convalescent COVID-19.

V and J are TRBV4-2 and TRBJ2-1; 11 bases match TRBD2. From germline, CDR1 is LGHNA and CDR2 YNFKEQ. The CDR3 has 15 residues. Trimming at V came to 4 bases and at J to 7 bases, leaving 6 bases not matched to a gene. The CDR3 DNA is TGTGCCAGCAGCCTACCTAGCGGGGGGACGAATGAGCAGTTCTTC. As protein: CASSLPSGGTNEQFF.

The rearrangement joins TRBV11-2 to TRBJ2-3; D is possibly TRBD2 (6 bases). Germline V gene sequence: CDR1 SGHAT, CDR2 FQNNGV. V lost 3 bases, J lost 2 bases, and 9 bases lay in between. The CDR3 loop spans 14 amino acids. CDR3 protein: CASSFGTHTDTQYF. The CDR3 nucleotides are TGTGCCAGCAGCTTCGGGACTCACACAGATACGCAGTATTTT. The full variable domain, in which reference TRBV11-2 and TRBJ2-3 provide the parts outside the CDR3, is EAGVAQSPRYKIIEKRQSVAFWCNPISGHATLYWYQQILGQGPKLLIQFQNNGVVDDSQLPKDRFSAERLKGVDSTLKIQPAKLEDSAVYLCASSFGTHTDTQYFGPGTRLTVL.

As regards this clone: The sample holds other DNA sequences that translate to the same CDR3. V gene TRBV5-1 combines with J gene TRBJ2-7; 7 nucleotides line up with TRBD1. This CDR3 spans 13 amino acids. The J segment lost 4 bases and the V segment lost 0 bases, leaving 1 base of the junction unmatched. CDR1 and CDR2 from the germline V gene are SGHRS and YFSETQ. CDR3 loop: CASSLVQGYEQYF. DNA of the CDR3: TGCGCCAGCAGCTTGGTACAGGGGTACGAGCAGTACTTC.

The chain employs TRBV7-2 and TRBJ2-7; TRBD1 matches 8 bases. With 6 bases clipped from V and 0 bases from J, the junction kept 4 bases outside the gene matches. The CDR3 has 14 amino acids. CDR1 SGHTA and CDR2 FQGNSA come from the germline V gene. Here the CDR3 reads CASRRDRSSYEQYF. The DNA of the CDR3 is TGTGCCAGCAGACGGGACAGGAGCTCCTACGAGCAGTACTTC. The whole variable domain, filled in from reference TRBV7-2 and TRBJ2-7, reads GAGVSQSPSNKVTEKGKDVELRCDPISGHTALYWYRQSLGQGLEFLIYFQGNSAPDKSGLPSDRFSAERTGGSVSTLTIQRTQQEDSAVYLCASRRDRSSYEQYFGPGTRLTVT.

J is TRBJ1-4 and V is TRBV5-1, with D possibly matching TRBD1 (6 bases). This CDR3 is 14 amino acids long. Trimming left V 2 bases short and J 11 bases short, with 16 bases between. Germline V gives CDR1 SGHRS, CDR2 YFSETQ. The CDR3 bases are TGCGCCAGCAGCTTTTGGTCGTCAGGGGAGAAACTGTTTTTT. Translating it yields CASSFWSSGEKLFF.

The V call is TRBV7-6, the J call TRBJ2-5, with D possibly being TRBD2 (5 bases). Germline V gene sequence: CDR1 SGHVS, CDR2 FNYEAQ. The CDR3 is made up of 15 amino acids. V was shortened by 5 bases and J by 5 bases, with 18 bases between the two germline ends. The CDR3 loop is CASSQSSATGETQYF. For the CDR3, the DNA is TGTGCCAGCAGCCAATCTTCCGCGACGGGGGAGACCCAGTACTTC.

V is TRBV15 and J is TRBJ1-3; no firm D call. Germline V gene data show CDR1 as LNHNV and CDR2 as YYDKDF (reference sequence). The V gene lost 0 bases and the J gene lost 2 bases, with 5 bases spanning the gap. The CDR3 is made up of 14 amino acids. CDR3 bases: TGTGCCACCAGCAGAGATACGGCTGGAAACACCATATATTTT. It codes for CATSRDTAGNTIYF.

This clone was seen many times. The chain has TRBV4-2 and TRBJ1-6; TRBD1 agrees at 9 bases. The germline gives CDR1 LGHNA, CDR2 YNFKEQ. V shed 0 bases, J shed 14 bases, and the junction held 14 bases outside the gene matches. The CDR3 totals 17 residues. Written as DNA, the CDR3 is TGTGCCAGCAGCCAAGATGCACGGGACAGGGCACGAACCACCCTCCACTTT. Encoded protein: CASSQDARDRARTTLHF.

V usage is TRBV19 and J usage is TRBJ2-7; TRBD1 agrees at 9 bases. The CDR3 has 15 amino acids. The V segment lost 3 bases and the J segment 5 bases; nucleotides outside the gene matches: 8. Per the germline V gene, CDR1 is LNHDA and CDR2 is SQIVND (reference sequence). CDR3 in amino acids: CASSMSRDRAHEQYF. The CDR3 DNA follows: TGTGCCAGTAGTATGAGCCGGGACAGGGCCCACGAGCAGTACTTC.

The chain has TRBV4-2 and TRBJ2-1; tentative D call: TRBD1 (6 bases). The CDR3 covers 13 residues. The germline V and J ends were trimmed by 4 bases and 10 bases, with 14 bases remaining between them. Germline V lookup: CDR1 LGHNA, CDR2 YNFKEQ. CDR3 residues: CASSPELDREQFF. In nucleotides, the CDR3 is TGTGCCAGCAGCCCCGAACTTGACAGGGAGCAGTTCTTC.

The CDR3: CASSLLTSDSYNSPLHF. As DNA, the CDR3 is TGTGCCAGCAGCTTACTTACAAGTGACTCCTATAATTCACCCCTCCACTTT. The V gene is TRBV11-2, the J gene TRBJ1-6, with unresolved D. Deletions cut 2 bases from V and 0 bases from J, with 11 bases between. The CDR3 totals 17 residues. The germline gives CDR1 SGHAT, CDR2 FQNNGV.

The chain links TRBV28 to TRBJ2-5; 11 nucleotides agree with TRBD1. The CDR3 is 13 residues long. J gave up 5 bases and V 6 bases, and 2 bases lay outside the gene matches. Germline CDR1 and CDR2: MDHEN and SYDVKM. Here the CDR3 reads CASRGQGVETQYF. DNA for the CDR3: TGTGCCAGCAGGGGACAGGGGGTGGAGACCCAGTACTTC.

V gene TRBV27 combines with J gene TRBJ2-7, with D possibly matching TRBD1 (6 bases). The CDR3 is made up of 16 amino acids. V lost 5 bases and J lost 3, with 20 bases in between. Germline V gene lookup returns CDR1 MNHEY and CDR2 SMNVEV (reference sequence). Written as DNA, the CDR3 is TGTGCCAGCAGTCCCGAGGACGGGACATCCTACTACGAGCAGTACTTC. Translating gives CASSPEDGTSYYEQYF.

CDR3 coding DNA: TGCAGTGCTAGTGCGGGAGGGCCCTACGAGCAGTACTTC. Amino acids: CSASAGGPYEQYF. J is TRBJ2-7 and V is TRBV20-1; 9 nucleotides match TRBD2. Germline V gene lookup returns CDR1 DFQATT and CDR2 SNEGSKA (reference sequence). This CDR3 has 13 residues. The V and J ends lost 3 bases and 2 bases, in that order; junction bases with no gene match: 2.

The CDR3 loop is CASSTTTRAPLHF. The CDR3 DNA sequence: TGTGCCAGCAGCACGACTACTAGGGCACCCCTCCACTTT. The chain recombines TRBV12-3 or TRBV12-4 with TRBJ1-6; no firm D call. The CDR3 has 13 amino acids. V was trimmed by 6 bases and J by 11 bases, leaving 14 bases between them.

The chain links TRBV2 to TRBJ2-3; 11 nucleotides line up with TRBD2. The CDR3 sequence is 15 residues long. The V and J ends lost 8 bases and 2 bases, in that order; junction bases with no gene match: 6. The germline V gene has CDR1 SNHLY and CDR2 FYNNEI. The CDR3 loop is CASASGRIHTDTQYF. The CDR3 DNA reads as TGTGCCAGCGCTAGCGGGAGGATACACACAGATACGCAGTATTTT.

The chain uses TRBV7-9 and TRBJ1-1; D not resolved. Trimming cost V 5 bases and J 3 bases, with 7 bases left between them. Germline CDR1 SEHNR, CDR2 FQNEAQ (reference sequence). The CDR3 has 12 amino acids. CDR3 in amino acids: CASSPQDTEAFF. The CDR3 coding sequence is TGTGCCAGCAGCCCGCAGGACACTGAAGCTTTCTTT.